This T cell receptor beta chain was sequenced in a study of blood T cell repertoires in COVID-19. Study as a whole: Samples came from the United States, Italy and Spain, spanning acute and convalescent COVID-19. Nucleic acid was either cDNA or gDNA, and it came from T cells, B-cell-depleted T cells, or PBMCs.

With 5 bases removed from V and 0 bases from J, the gap between germline ends came to 14 bases. CDR3 length equals 16 residues. From germline, CDR1 is MDHEN and CDR2 SYDVKM. Original handling: Reference gene primer amplification in the assay estimated nucleated cell counts. Profiled with immunoSEQ multiplex PCR; TCRdb holds only in-frame clones, not every one. Clone size and the V and J calls come from that table; the DNA yielded D and trimming. Found here are over 200,000 clones, 83% of them singletons; the top ten hold about 2.5%. The clonotype was recovered from a woman aged 35 to 49 with active or convalescent COVID-19. J is TRBJ2-1 and V is TRBV28, with D perhaps matching TRBD2 (6 bases). The sequenced sample consisted of peripheral blood. CDR3 sequence (DNA): TGTGCCAGCAGTACGATAGCGGAGCCCTCCTACAATGAGCAGTTCTTC. It encodes CASSTIAEPSYNEQFF.